Each of the 7 T cell receptor beta chains below was sequenced from the same sample in a study of CD4 T cells in relation to SARS-CoV-2 and coronaviruses. What these receptors recognize is not known. The unexposed donors gave CD4+ T cells in about 2010-2019, prior to COVID-19. After roughly ten days of culture, CD4+ T cells were isolated. Assay: immunoSEQ multiplex PCR; the TCRdb copy retains only in-frame clones and omits some. This repertoire shows over 20,000 clones, 75% found once; its top ten account for roughly 13%. The specimen sequenced was CD4+ T cells from PBMCs, cultured in vitro. These receptors came from a human donor in good health.

The chain joins TRBV29-1 to TRBJ1-1, with no clear D. From germline, CDR1 is SQVTM and CDR2 ANQGSEA. Trimming took off 5 bases at V and 2 bases at J, with 6 bases between the two ends. The CDR3 is made up of 11 amino acids. CDR3 sequence reads: CSVHRNTEAFF. The CDR3 nucleotides are TGCAGCGTTCATCGAAACACTGAAGCTTTCTTT.

This clone appeared a few times. The chain uses TRBV6-6 and TRBJ1-4; D is perhaps TRBD1 (5 bases). The germline gives CDR1 MNHNY, CDR2 SVGAGI (reference sequence). This CDR3 region has 13 residues. Trimming took 5 bases from V and 7 from J, leaving 11 bases between them. DNA of the CDR3: TGTGCCAGCAGTACGGGGGGGGTTGAAAAACTGTTTTTT. This encodes CASSTGGVEKLFF.

The V and J genes are TRBV7-9 and TRBJ2-2, with a weak D call TRBD1 (6 bases). V dropped 6 bases and J dropped 4 bases, with 15 bases sitting between them. The CDR3 extends over 15 amino acids. The germline V gene has CDR1 SEHNR and CDR2 FQNEAQ (reference sequence). CDR3 region: CASRAAGVVTGELFF. The CDR3 DNA follows: TGTGCCAGCAGGGCGGCAGGGGTGGTCACCGGGGAGCTGTTTTTT.

This rearrangement joins TRBV19 to TRBJ2-3, with 7 bases lining up with TRBD2. CDR3 length: 16 residues. Germline lookup yields CDR1 LNHDA and CDR2 SQIVND (reference sequence). V lost 3 bases, J lost 0 bases, and 6 bases stayed unmatched. The CDR3 region is CASSMDVSGSTDTQYF. DNA for the CDR3: TGTGCCAGTAGTATGGATGTTAGCGGGAGCACAGATACGCAGTATTTT.

This clone was recorded only once. The rearrangement links TRBV7-3 to TRBJ2-1, with a possible D match to TRBD2 (5 bases). V gave up 0 bases and J gave up 5 bases, with 8 bases separating them. The CDR3 runs to 14 residues. In germline, CDR1 is SGHTA, CDR2 FQGTGA. CDR3: CASSLTGLNNEQFF. For the CDR3, the DNA is TGTGCCAGCAGCTTAACAGGACTGAACAATGAGCAGTTCTTC.

This chain uses TRBV9 with TRBJ2-7, with 8 bases fitting TRBD1. J was trimmed by 2 bases and V by 4 bases; bases with no gene match: 8. The CDR3 totals 15 residues. Germline values: CDR1 SGDLS, CDR2 YYNGEE. The CDR3 bases are TGTGCCAGCAGCTATGGGACAGGCCATCCCTACGAGCAGTACTTC. Amino acids: CASSYGTGHPYEQYF.

This clone was found a few times. The chain carries TRBV2 and TRBJ1-5; no firm D call. V was trimmed by 1 base and J by 10 bases, leaving 11 bases between them. Germline V lookup: CDR1 SNHLY, CDR2 FYNNEI. This CDR3 spans 13 amino acids. This chain's CDR3 is CASSEGDIPPQHF. CDR3 DNA: TGTGCCAGCAGTGAAGGAGACATCCCTCCCCAGCATTTT.